Listed here are 21 T cell receptor beta chains from one sample, sequenced in a study of identical twins. TCRdb independently ran MiXCR on the 5' RACE reads; one entry per CDR3 protein. Among around 530,000 distinct CDR3 sequences, 13% to 15% were seen once, and the ten largest hold roughly 0.4%. The same specimen was also included in a second study, on yellow fever vaccine responses in identical twins.

The sample comprised CD4+ T cells sorted from blood. The receptor set was obtained from a woman in her late teens or twenties in good health.

This clonotype was found a few times. The rearrangement joins TRBV29-1 to TRBJ1-1; weak D call: TRBD1 (6 bases). The V gene's germline CDR1 is SQVTM and CDR2 ANQGSEA. With 1 base removed from V and 5 bases from J, the gap between germline ends came to 14 bases. This CDR3 spans 14 amino acids. CDR3 DNA sequence: TGCAGCGTTGAAGTAGAGGGGGTTGGGACTGAAGCTTTCTTT. As protein: CSVEVEGVGTEAFF.

The V and J genes are TRBV9 and TRBJ2-7, with TRBD2 matching 8 bases. V was clipped by 1 base and J by 3 bases; unmatched bases: 3. Germline CDR1 is SGDLS and CDR2 is YYNGEE. This CDR3 has 14 residues. CDR3 sequence reads: CASSVSSGSYEQYF. The CDR3 DNA reads TGTGCCAGCAGCGTATCCAGCGGGAGCTACGAGCAGTACTTC. Combining the CDR3 with reference TRBV9 and TRBJ2-7 gives the whole variable domain DSGVTQTPKHLITATGQRVTLRCSPRSGDLSVYWYQQSLDQGLQFLIQYYNGEERAKGNILERFSAQQFPDLHSELNLSSLELGDSALYFCASSVSSGSYEQYFGPGTRLTVT.

The chain uses TRBV12-3 or TRBV12-4 and TRBJ2-3; D call uncertain. Trimming took off 5 bases at V and 8 bases at J, with 11 bases between the two ends. The CDR3 extends over 12 amino acids. For the CDR3, the DNA is TGTGCCAGCAGTCCCAGGTTCGGTACGCAGTATTTT. It is translated as CASSPRFGTQYF.

The chain is built from TRBV28 and TRBJ1-5; possibly TRBD1 for D (5 bases). Between the trimmed V and J ends, which lost 5 bases and 0 bases, there was a span of 17 bases. The V gene's germline CDR1 is MDHEN and CDR2 SYDVKM. This CDR3 is 17 amino acids long. The DNA for the CDR3 is TGTGCCAGCAGTCCGCGGCGGGGACTTTATAGCAATCAGCCCCAGCATTTT. This encodes CASSPRRGLYSNQPQHF.

Many counts were recorded for this clonotype. The germline gene is not matched at one end of the junction; a read error may be the cause. The chain combines TRBV4-1 with TRBJ2-1; D call uncertain. The germline V gene has CDR1 MGHRA and CDR2 YSYEKL. The CDR3 length is 13 residues. CDR3 protein: CASSQDTPNQQFF. CDR3 nucleotides: TGCGCCAGCAGCCAAGACACCCCCAATCAGCAGTTCTTC.

This clonotype was recorded a few times. This rearrangement joins TRBV24-1 to TRBJ1-5; 10 bases are shared with TRBD1. The J segment lost 7 bases and the V segment lost 5 bases, leaving 7 bases of the junction unmatched. There are 15 residues in the CDR3. Germline V gene sequence: CDR1 KGHDR, CDR2 SFDVKD. The CDR3 region is CATSVGTGVGQPQHF. In DNA form, the CDR3 reads TGTGCCACCAGTGTTGGGACAGGGGTCGGGCAGCCCCAGCATTTT.

This sequence joins TRBV4-1 and TRBJ2-7; D unclear. CDR1 and CDR2 from the germline V gene are MGHRA and YSYEKL. CDR3 length: 16 amino acids. V lost 4 bases to trimming and J lost 4 bases, with 20 bases between them. The CDR3 region has the DNA TGCGCCAGCAGCCCCCCGGGTAGAACCCGGCGGTACGAGCAGTACTTC. Amino acid sequence: CASSPPGRTRRYEQYF.

The chain links TRBV12-3 or TRBV12-4 to TRBJ1-1; no clear D. Trimming stripped 5 bases from V and 0 bases from J, with 13 bases between. The CDR3 contains 15 residues. In nucleotides, the CDR3 is TGTGCCAGCAGTCCTCTAGGCAGTGTGAACACTGAAGCTTTCTTT. Translation gives CASSPLGSVNTEAFF.

The table lists this clonotype with a few counts. The rearrangement uses TRBV28 and TRBJ2-7; TRBD1 matches 11 bases. J gave up 1 base and V 5 bases, and 10 bases lay outside the gene matches. Looked up from germline, CDR1 is MDHEN and CDR2 is SYDVKM. The CDR3 loop spans 17 amino acids. CDR3: CASSKGRTGGPSYEQYV. The CDR3 DNA reads TGTGCCAGCAGTAAAGGAAGGACAGGGGGCCCTTCCTACGAGCAGTACGTC.

This clonotype turned up a few times. The gene calls are TRBV2 and TRBJ1-1; D is undetermined. Deletions cut 6 bases from V and 5 bases from J, with 13 bases between. The CDR3 runs to 13 residues. CDR1 is SNHLY and CDR2 is FYNNEI in the germline V gene. The CDR3 here is CASSQEDMTEAFF. The CDR3 DNA follows: TGTGCCAGCAGCCAGGAGGATATGACTGAAGCTTTCTTT. The full variable domain, with the rest looked up from reference TRBV2 and TRBJ1-1, is EPEVTQTPSHQVTQMGQEVILRCVPISNHLYFYWYRQILGQKVEFLVSFYNNEISEKSEIFDDQFSVERPDGSNFTLKIRSTKLEDSAMYFCASSQEDMTEAFFGQGTRLTVV.

This clonotype was observed a handful of times. This rearrangement joins TRBV6-1 to TRBJ1-1; 8 positions match TRBD1. In germline, CDR1 is MNHNS, CDR2 SASEGT. With V trimmed by 2 bases and J by 8 bases, 10 bases remained unmatched. The CDR3 consists of 15 residues. DNA for the CDR3: TGTGCCAGCAGTGAAAAAGGGGGCAGGGGGCGCGAAGCTTTCTTT. Protein sequence: CASSEKGGRGREAFF.

This sequence joins TRBV7-9 and TRBJ2-2; 9 bases match TRBD2. The germline V gene encodes CDR1 SEHNR and CDR2 FQNEAQ (reference sequence). The length of the CDR3 is 17 residues. Trimming at V came to 1 base and at J to 1 base, leaving 4 bases not matched to a gene. In nucleotides, the CDR3 is TGTGCCAGCAGCTTAGGCCGACTAGCGGAGAACACCGGGGAGCTGTTTTTT. This translates into CASSLGRLAENTGELFF. Combining the CDR3 with reference TRBV7-9 and TRBJ2-2 gives the whole variable domain DTGVSQNPRHKITKRGQNVTFRCDPISEHNRLYWYRQTLGQGPEFLTYFQNEAQLEKSRLLSDRFSAERPKGSFSTLEIQRTEQGDSAMYLCASSLGRLAENTGELFFGEGSRLTVL.

The chain couples TRBV15 to TRBJ2-1; possibly TRBD2 for D (6 bases). Germline CDR1 is LNHNV and CDR2 is YYDKDF (reference sequence). Trimming stripped 3 bases from V and 5 bases from J, with 20 bases between. This CDR3 region has 17 residues. The CDR3 DNA reads as TGTGCCACCAGCAGGGTAACTTGGAGGGAGGACGACAATGAGCAGTTCTTC. Protein product: CATSRVTWREDDNEQFF.

This clonotype was seen at least ten times. The chain couples TRBV3-1 to TRBJ2-1, with D tentatively TRBD2 (7 bases). Germline V gene sequence: CDR1 LGHDT, CDR2 YNNKEL (reference sequence). With 2 bases removed from V and 3 bases from J, the gap between germline ends came to 17 bases. This CDR3 comprises 17 residues. The CDR3 DNA sequence: TGTGCCAGCAGCCAAATCCCTGCGGGGGCCGTCTACAATGAGCAGTTCTTC. Protein: CASSQIPAGAVYNEQFF.

This clonotype came up a few times. This chain connects TRBV2 to TRBJ2-7; 8 nucleotides line up with TRBD1. The CDR3 runs 15 residues. V was pared by 6 bases and J by 3 bases, with 10 bases of the junction left unmatched. Per germline, CDR1 SNHLY and CDR2 FYNNEI. The CDR3 sequence: CASSLLGTGIYEQYF. The DNA for the CDR3 is TGTGCCAGCAGCCTCCTCGGGACAGGAATCTACGAGCAGTACTTC.

This clonotype turned up a few times. The rearrangement joins TRBV10-3 to TRBJ2-1; D not certain. Germline CDR1 is ENHRY and CDR2 is SYGVKD. The CDR3 covers 14 residues. V lost 6 bases and J lost 7, with 16 bases in between. The CDR3: CAIRTDPTGNEQFF. Here the CDR3 DNA reads TGTGCCATCAGGACGGACCCCACCGGGAATGAGCAGTTCTTC.

This clonotype was found a few times. This CDR3 reads CASSSADTEAFF. The DNA of the CDR3 is TGTGCCAGCAGTAGCGCAGACACTGAAGCTTTCTTT. The rearrangement joins TRBV2 to TRBJ1-1; D is undetermined. The CDR3 covers 12 residues. Germline CDR1 reads SNHLY; CDR2 reads FYNNEI. V was clipped by 5 bases and J by 3 bases, with 7 bases between them.

This clonotype was observed a handful of times. The rearrangement joins TRBV4-1 to TRBJ2-6, with TRBD2 identical over 12 bases. V dropped 8 bases and J dropped 2; count of bases not matched to a gene: 4. Germline CDR1 is MGHRA and CDR2 is YSYEKL. CDR3 length: 16 residues. CDR3 nucleotide sequence: TGCGCCAGCTTTGGACTAGCGGGGACTGGGGCCAACGTCCTGACTTTC. Protein: CASFGLAGTGANVLTF.

The V gene is TRBV3-1, the J gene TRBJ1-2, with 8 bases identical to TRBD1. The trim removed 0 bases at V and 0 bases at J, leaving 12 bases unmatched. The CDR3 is 19 amino acids. Germline V lookup: CDR1 LGHDT, CDR2 YNNKEL (reference sequence). The CDR3 reads CASSQDYKGQGISNYGYTF. CDR3 DNA: TGTGCCAGCAGCCAAGATTATAAAGGACAGGGCATCTCTAACTATGGCTACACCTTC.

This clonotype was detected only a few times. The rearrangement uses TRBV10-3 and TRBJ1-1; tentatively, D is TRBD1 (5 bases). Trimming pared 8 bases from V and 6 bases from J, leaving 16 bases between. The CDR3 consists of 13 residues. Germline values: CDR1 ENHRY, CDR2 SYGVKD. The CDR3 nucleotides read TGTGCCATCCGAGATCCAGGGAGCTCTGAAGCTTTCTTT. It translates to CAIRDPGSSEAFF.

The chain is built from TRBV10-2 and TRBJ2-5; possible D gene TRBD2, 6 bases. The CDR3 covers 17 residues. CDR1 is WSHSY, CDR2 SAAADI, per germline. V was shortened by 6 bases and J by 0 bases, with 20 bases between the two germline ends. The DNA of the CDR3 is TGCGCCAGCAGCGCTCCTAGCGTTGGGGGTTACCAAGAGACCCAGTACTTC. This codes for CASSAPSVGGYQETQYF.